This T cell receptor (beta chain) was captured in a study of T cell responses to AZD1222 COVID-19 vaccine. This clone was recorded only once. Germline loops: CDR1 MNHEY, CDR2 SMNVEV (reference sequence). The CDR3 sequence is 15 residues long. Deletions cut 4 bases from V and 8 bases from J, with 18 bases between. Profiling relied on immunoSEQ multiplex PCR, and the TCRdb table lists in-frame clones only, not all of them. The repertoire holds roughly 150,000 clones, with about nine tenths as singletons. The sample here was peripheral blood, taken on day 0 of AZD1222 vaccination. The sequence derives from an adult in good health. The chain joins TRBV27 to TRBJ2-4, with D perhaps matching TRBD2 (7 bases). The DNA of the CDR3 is TGTGCCAGCAGTTCGCGGGGGCGGACGGAGGACATTCAGTACTTC. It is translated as CASSSRGRTEDIQYF.